This T cell receptor (beta chain) stems from a study of T cells after posttransplantation cyclophosphamide. Study-wide results and limits: Recipient CMV seropositivity and CMV reactivation strongly tracked TRB clonality. Skin or GI-infiltrating T cells shared few TRB sequences with blood. Donor-recipient repertoire similarity was low at 1-2 months, rising over year one.

For this clone: What it binds is unknown.

The related graft donor's blood sample was taken on the day of bone marrow donation. CDR1 and CDR2 from the germline V gene are SGHAT and FQNNGV. The trim removed 1 base at V and 0 bases at J, leaving 3 bases unmatched. The length of the CDR3 is 17 residues. Sequenced by immunoSEQ multiplex PCR; TCRdb stores in-frame clones only, minus some. The sample holds tens of thousands of clones, about 91% seen once. What was sequenced was PBMCs. This receptor was taken from a woman between 50 and 59 years old in good health and a related stem cell transplant donor. The chain is built from TRBV11-2 and TRBJ1-6; 7 bases line up with TRBD1. The CDR3 region has the DNA TGTGCCAGCAGCTTAGTGCCAGGGGGCTCCTATAATTCACCCCTCCACTTT. Amino acids: CASSLVPGGSYNSPLHF. Full variable domain (remainder filled in from reference TRBV11-2 and TRBJ1-6): EAGVAQSPRYKIIEKRQSVAFWCNPISGHATLYWYQQILGQGPKLLIQFQNNGVVDDSQLPKDRFSAERLKGVDSTLKIQPAKLEDSAVYLCASSLVPGGSYNSPLHFGNGTRLTVT.